This T cell receptor beta chain was sequenced for a study of blood T cell repertoires in COVID-19. Study at large: Samples of COVID-19 (acute and convalescent) were obtained from the United States, Italy and Spain. Sources were T cells, B-cell-depleted T cells, or PBMCs; the material itself was cDNA or gDNA.

Trimming pared 4 bases from V and 6 bases from J, leaving 12 bases between. This CDR3 comprises 13 residues. Per the germline V gene, CDR1 is SNHLY and CDR2 is FYNNEI. Generated by immunoSEQ multiplex PCR, the TCRdb table keeps only in-frame clones and is missing some. The profile shows more than 350,000 clones, nearly 90% of them singletons. Participants were aged roughly 18 to 90 years from around 24 US areas. This clonotype originated in a woman under 30 who had been exposed to COVID-19. V gene TRBV2 combines with J gene TRBJ1-2, with D possibly TRBD1 on 6 matching bases. The sample taken for sequencing was PBMCs or T cells enriched from blood (not recorded which). The CDR3 region is CASSGLTGNGYTF. The CDR3 DNA sequence: TGTGCCAGCAGTGGGTTAACAGGGAATGGCTACACCTTC.